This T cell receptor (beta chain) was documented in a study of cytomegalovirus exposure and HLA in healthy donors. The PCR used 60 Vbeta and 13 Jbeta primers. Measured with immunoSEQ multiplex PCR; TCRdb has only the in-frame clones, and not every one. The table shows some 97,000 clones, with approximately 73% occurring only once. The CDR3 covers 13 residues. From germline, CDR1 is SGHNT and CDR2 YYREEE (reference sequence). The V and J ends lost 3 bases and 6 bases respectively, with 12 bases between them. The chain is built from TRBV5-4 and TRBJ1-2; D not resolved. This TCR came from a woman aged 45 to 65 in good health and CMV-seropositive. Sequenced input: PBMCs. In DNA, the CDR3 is TGTGCCAGCAGCTCCCCGCGTTTGGATGGCTACACCTTC. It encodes CASSSPRLDGYTF.